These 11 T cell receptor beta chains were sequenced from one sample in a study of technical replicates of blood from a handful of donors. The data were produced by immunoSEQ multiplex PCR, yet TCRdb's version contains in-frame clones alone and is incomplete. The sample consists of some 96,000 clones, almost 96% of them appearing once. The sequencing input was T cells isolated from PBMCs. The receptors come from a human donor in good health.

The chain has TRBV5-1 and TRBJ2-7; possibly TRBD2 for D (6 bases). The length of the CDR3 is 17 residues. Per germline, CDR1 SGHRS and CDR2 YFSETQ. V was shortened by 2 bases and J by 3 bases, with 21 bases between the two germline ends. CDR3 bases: TGCGCCAGCAGCTTAATGGATCGGACTAATTTCATCTACGAGCAGTACTTC. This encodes CASSLMDRTNFIYEQYF.

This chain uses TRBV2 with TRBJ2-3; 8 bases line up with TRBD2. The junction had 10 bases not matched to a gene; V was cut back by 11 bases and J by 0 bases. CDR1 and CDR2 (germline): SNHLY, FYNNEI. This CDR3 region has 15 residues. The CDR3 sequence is CAGGLSGASTDTQYF. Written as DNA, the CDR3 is TGTGCCGGTGGACTTAGCGGGGCCAGCACAGATACGCAGTATTTT.

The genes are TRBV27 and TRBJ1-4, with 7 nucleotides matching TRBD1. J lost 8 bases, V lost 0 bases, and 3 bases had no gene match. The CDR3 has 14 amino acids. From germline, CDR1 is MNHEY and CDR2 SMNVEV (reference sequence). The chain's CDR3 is CASSLSQQGEKLFF. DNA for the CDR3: TGTGCCAGCAGTTTATCCCAACAGGGGGAAAAACTGTTTTTT.

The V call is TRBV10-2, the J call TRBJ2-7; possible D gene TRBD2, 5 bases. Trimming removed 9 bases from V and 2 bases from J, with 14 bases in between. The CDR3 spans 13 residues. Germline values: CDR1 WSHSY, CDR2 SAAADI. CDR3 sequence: CASKEDLTYEQYF. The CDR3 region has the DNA TGCGCCAGTAAGGAGGACCTCACCTACGAGCAGTACTTC.

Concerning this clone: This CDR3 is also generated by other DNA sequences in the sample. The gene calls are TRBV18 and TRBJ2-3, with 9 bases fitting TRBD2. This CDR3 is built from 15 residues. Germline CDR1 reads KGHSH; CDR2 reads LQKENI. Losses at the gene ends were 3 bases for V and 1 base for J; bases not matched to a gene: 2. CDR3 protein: CASSPSSGGTDTQYF. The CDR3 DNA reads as TGTGCCAGCTCACCCTCTAGCGGGGGCACAGATACGCAGTATTTT.

The CDR3 here is CASSPPEGRIEAFF. CDR3 coding DNA: TGTGCCAGCTCACCACCGGAGGGGCGCATTGAAGCTTTCTTT. The J gene is TRBJ1-1, the V gene TRBV18, with D maybe TRBD1 (5 bases). In germline, CDR1 is KGHSH, CDR2 LQKENI. The CDR3 runs to 14 residues. The V gene lost 0 bases and the J gene lost 7 bases, with 12 bases spanning the gap.

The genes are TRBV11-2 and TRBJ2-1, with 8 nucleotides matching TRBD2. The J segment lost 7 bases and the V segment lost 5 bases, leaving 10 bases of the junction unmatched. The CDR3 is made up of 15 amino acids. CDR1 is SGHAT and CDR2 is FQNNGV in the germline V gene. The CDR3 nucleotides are TGTGCCAGCAGCCCCCACGGGGGGGGATATAATGAGCAGTTCTTC. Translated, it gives CASSPHGGGYNEQFF.

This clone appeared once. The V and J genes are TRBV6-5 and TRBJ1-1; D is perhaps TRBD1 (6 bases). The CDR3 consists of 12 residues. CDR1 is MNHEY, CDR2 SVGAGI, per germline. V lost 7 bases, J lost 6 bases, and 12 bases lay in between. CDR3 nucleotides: TGTGCCAGCACCTCCTGGACAGCTGAAGCTTTCTTT. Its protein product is CASTSWTAEAFF.

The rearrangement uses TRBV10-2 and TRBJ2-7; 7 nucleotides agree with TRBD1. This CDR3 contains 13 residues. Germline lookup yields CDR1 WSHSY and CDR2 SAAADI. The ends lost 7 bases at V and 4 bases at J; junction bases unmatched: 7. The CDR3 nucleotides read TGCGCCAGCAAAGACAGGGTTGGTTACGAGCAGTACTTC. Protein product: CASKDRVGYEQYF.

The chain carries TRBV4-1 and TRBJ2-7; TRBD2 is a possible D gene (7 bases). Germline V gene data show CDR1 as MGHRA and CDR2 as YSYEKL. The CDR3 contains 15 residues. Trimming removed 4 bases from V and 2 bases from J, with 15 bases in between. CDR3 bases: TGCGCCAGCAGCCTCATAGGGGGAGGGCCCTACGAGCAGTACTTC. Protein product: CASSLIGGGPYEQYF.

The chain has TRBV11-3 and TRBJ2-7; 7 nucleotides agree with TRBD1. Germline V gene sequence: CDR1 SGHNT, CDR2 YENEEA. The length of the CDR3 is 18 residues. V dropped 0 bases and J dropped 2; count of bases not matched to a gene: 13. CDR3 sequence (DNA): TGTGCCAGCAGCTTAGATCAATTCTTAAGGGACAGCCCCTACGAGCAGTACTTC. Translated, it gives CASSLDQFLRDSPYEQYF.